Each of the 18 T cell receptor beta chains below was sequenced from the same sample in a study of shared T cell receptors in the human thymus. Some clones are missing from TCRdb's copy, which holds only in-frame ones; the method was immunoSEQ multiplex PCR. The table lists about 660,000 clones, around nine tenths of them singletons. These same records also appear under a second study, on human thymus T cells.

Material for sequencing was thymocytes. These receptors were taken from a boy younger than two with a congenital heart defect.

The V call is TRBV6-5, the J call TRBJ2-2; D is perhaps TRBD2 (5 bases). The V and J ends lost 6 bases and 3 bases respectively, with 14 bases between them. CDR1 is MNHEY and CDR2 is SVGAGI in the germline V gene. The CDR3 is 15 amino acids. The CDR3 sequence is CASRPRTPHTGELFF. Written as DNA, the CDR3 is TGTGCCAGCAGACCAAGGACTCCTCACACCGGGGAGCTGTTTTTT.

The genes are TRBV7-8 and TRBJ2-3; D is possibly TRBD2 (6 bases). From germline, CDR1 is SGHVS and CDR2 FQNEAQ. V was clipped by 1 base and J by 7 bases, with 18 bases between them. CDR3 length: 16 amino acids. CDR3 DNA: TGTGCCAGCAGCTTAGAACTAGCCCTCAGTAGAAATACGCAGTATTTT. Its protein product is CASSLELALSRNTQYF. The full variable domain, rest sourced from reference TRBV7-8 and TRBJ2-3, is GAGVSQSPRYKVAKRGQDVALRCDPISGHVSLFWYQQALGQGPEFLTYFQNEAQLDKSGLPSDRFFAERPEGSVSTLKIQRTQQEDSAVYLCASSLELALSRNTQYFGPGTRLTVL.

The J gene is TRBJ1-2, the V gene TRBV4-1; 7 bases map to TRBD1. V lost 2 bases and J lost 8; bases outside the gene matches: 14. The CDR3 runs to 16 residues. Germline V gene lookup returns CDR1 MGHRA and CDR2 YSYEKL. Here the CDR3 reads CASSQRQGRVEEGYTF. The CDR3 bases are TGCGCCAGCAGCCAAAGACAGGGTAGGGTGGAAGAGGGCTACACCTTC.

The V call is TRBV4-2, the J call TRBJ2-5, with D possibly matching TRBD2 (6 bases). CDR3 size: 14 residues. CDR1 and CDR2 from the germline V gene are LGHNA and YNFKEQ. V was shortened by 2 bases and J by 6 bases, with 13 bases between the two germline ends. CDR3 amino acids: CASSQLLAQKTQYF. The CDR3 DNA sequence: TGTGCCAGCAGCCAATTGCTAGCGCAGAAGACCCAGTACTTC.

The chain carries TRBV13 and TRBJ2-5; no clear D gene. CDR1 and CDR2 from the germline V gene are PRHDT and FYEKMQ (reference sequence). This CDR3 comprises 15 residues. The V and J ends lost 0 bases and 1 base respectively, with 9 bases between them. The CDR3 DNA follows: TGTGCCAGCAGCTTAGGGAGTGGGCGCCAAGAGACCCAGTACTTC. Its protein product is CASSLGSGRQETQYF.

This sequence joins TRBV19 and TRBJ2-7; maybe TRBD1 (5 bases). CDR3 length: 14 amino acids. Germline lookup yields CDR1 LNHDA and CDR2 SQIVND (reference sequence). Trimming shortened V by 5 bases and J by 6 bases, and 17 bases separated the two germline ends. The CDR3 nucleotides are TGTGCCAGTAGTCCACCTCGACAGTTCACCGAGCAGTACTTC. It is translated as CASSPPRQFTEQYF.

The chain combines TRBV4-3 with TRBJ2-1; a possible D gene is TRBD2 (7 bases). Deletions cut 1 base from V and 4 bases from J, with 17 bases between. This CDR3 is 17 amino acids long. Germline-derived CDR1 and CDR2 are LGHNA and YSLEER. In DNA form, the CDR3 reads TGCGCCAGCAGCCAAGGCCGGGGGGCTAAGCTTTACAATGAGCAGTTCTTC. This translates into CASSQGRGAKLYNEQFF.

The chain has TRBV19 and TRBJ2-6; 10 bases are a match to TRBD1. Germline CDR1 and CDR2: LNHDA and SQIVND (reference sequence). The junction had 12 bases not matched to a gene; V was cut back by 5 bases and J by 8 bases. The CDR3 is 17 residues long. The CDR3 DNA sequence: TGTGCCAGTAGTGGGGACAGGGGACGGATTCGGTCCAACGTCCTGACTTTC. Translation: CASSGDRGRIRSNVLTF.

The chain couples TRBV6-1 to TRBJ1-3; no reliable D call. The CDR3 extends over 15 amino acids. Germline values: CDR1 MNHNS, CDR2 SASEGT. V was cut by 7 bases and J by 2 bases, with 15 bases left in between. CDR3 bases: TGTGCCAGCACATCCGGGTCCATCACTGGAAACACCATATATTTT. Translation: CASTSGSITGNTIYF.

This clone was observed a single time. The CDR3 protein is CASCGEGPTEAFF. The DNA for the CDR3 is TGTGCCAGCTGTGGGGAGGGGCCGACTGAAGCTTTCTTT. J is TRBJ1-1 and V is TRBV7-9; a weak D match, TRBD1 (5 bases). Germline CDR1 SEHNR, CDR2 FQNEAQ (reference sequence). The CDR3 loop spans 13 amino acids. The V end was cut by 8 bases, the J end by 5 bases, with 15 bases between.

This rearrangement joins TRBV28 to TRBJ2-3; 8 bases are a match to TRBD2. Germline V gives CDR1 MDHEN, CDR2 SYDVKM. Trimming at V came to 6 bases and at J to 1 base, leaving 6 bases not matched to a gene. This CDR3 is built from 15 residues. In DNA, the CDR3 is TGTGCCAGCAGCCTTGGGCGGGGGGGCACAGATACGCAGTATTTT. Amino acids: CASSLGRGGTDTQYF.

This chain connects TRBV2 to TRBJ1-1; D perhaps matches TRBD1 (5 bases). The CDR3 length is 15 residues. Germline V CDR1 and CDR2: SNHLY, FYNNEI. V lost 10 bases and J 2 bases, leaving 20 bases between the germline ends. The CDR3 sequence is CAIVRIRGGNTEAFF. CDR3 nucleotides: TGTGCCATCGTCCGCATCCGGGGGGGAAACACTGAAGCTTTCTTT.

There are a few counts of this clone. V usage is TRBV4-3 and J usage is TRBJ2-7; weak D call: TRBD1 (5 bases). The germline CDR1 and CDR2 sequences are LGHNA and YSLEER. The CDR3 length is 16 residues. V lost 4 bases and J 2 bases, leaving 18 bases between the germline ends. This CDR3 is CASSPGAERPTYEQYF. DNA of the CDR3: TGCGCCAGCAGCCCTGGGGCCGAGCGCCCTACCTACGAGCAGTACTTC.

This clone was counted only a few times. The chain is built from TRBV19 and TRBJ1-5, with 8 bases that match TRBD1. Germline V gives CDR1 LNHDA, CDR2 SQIVND (reference sequence). Trimming took 4 bases from V and 5 from J; bases not matched to a gene: 7. The CDR3 sequence is 15 residues long. The CDR3 is CASSTDREHHQPQHF. In nucleotides, the CDR3 is TGTGCCAGTAGTACGGACAGGGAACACCATCAGCCCCAGCATTTT.

V usage is TRBV6-1 and J usage is TRBJ2-1; perhaps TRBD1 as D (6 bases). V lost 0 bases and J 0 bases, leaving 12 bases between the germline ends. The CDR3 is 17 residues long. Germline loops: CDR1 MNHNS, CDR2 SASEGT. CDR3 loop: CASSEASGQYSYNEQFF. CDR3 bases: TGTGCCAGCAGTGAAGCGTCCGGACAGTACTCCTACAATGAGCAGTTCTTC.

The gene calls are TRBV6-5 and TRBJ2-7, with 7 bases that match TRBD1. The germline gives CDR1 MNHEY, CDR2 SVGAGI. The ends lost 4 bases at V and 3 bases at J; junction bases unmatched: 9. The CDR3 loop spans 15 amino acids. CDR3 sequence (DNA): TGTGCCAGCAGTTTCTCTCGGGACAGCAACTACGAGCAGTACTTC. Protein product: CASSFSRDSNYEQYF.

V is TRBV14 and J is TRBJ2-5; possibly TRBD1 for D (6 bases). CDR1 and CDR2 (germline): SGHDN, FVKESK. CDR3 length equals 15 residues. Deletions cut 1 base from V and 4 bases from J, with 13 bases between. As DNA, the CDR3 is TGTGCCAGCAGCCAAGGACCGGGACACTCAGAGACCCAGTACTTC. Protein sequence: CASSQGPGHSETQYF.

Here the CDR3 reads CASSFQPAGLDLDEQFF. The CDR3 coding sequence is TGTGCCAGCAGTTTCCAGCCGGCGGGACTAGACTTGGATGAGCAGTTCTTC. V and J are TRBV5-8 and TRBJ2-1, with 8 bases lining up with TRBD2. The V gene end was trimmed by 5 bases and the J gene end by 8 bases; junction bases not matched to a gene: 18. CDR1 SGHTS and CDR2 YDEGEE come from the germline V gene. CDR3 length: 17 residues.